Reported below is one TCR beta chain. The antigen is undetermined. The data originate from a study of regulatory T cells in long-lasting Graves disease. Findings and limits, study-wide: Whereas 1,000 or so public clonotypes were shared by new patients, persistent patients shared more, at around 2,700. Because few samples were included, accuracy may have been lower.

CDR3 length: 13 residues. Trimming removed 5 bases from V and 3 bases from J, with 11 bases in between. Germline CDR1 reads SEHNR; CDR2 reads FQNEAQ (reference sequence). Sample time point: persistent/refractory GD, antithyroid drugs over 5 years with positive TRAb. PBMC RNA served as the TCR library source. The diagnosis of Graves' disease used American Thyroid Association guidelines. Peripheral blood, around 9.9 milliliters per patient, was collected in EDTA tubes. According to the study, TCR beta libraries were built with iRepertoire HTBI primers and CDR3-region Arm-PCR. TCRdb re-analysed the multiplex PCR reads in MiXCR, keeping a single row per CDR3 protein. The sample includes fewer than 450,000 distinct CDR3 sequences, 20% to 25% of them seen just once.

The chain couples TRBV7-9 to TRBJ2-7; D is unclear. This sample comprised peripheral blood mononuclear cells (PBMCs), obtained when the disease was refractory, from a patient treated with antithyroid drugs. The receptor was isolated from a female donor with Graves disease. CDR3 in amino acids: CASSPQPVYEQYF. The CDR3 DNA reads TGTGCCAGCAGCCCCCAACCTGTCTACGAGCAGTACTTC. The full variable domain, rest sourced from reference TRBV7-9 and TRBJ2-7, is DTGVSQNPRHKITKRGQNVTFRCDPISEHNRLYWYRQTLGQGPEFLTYFQNEAQLEKSRLLSDRFSAERPKGSFSTLEIQRTEQGDSAMYLCASSPQPVYEQYFGPGTRLTVT.